The present TCR beta chain was sequenced within a study of blood T cell repertoires in COVID-19. Looking at the study overall: Both acute and convalescent COVID-19 samples were obtained from the United States, Italy and Spain.

Original processing methods: Reference gene primer amplification gave estimated nucleated cell counts. Using immunoSEQ multiplex PCR, the repertoire was profiled, and TCRdb retains in-frame clones only, with some absent. V and J calls and clone size come straight from that table; D and trimming were deduced from the DNA. The table shows around 100,000 clones, with more than 75% occurring only once. The CDR3 loop spans 13 amino acids. CDR1 is MRHNA, CDR2 SNTAGT, per germline. Trimming pared 5 bases from V and 1 base from J, leaving 7 bases between. Sample: peripheral blood. The receptor comes from a woman aged 35 to 49 with acute or convalescent COVID-19. The rearrangement links TRBV6-4 to TRBJ2-3; D is perhaps TRBD2 (6 bases). The CDR3 DNA is TGTGCCAGCAGTCGGGAGCGCACAGATACGCAGTATTTT. It translates to CASSRERTDTQYF.